The 12 T cell receptor beta chains reported below all come from one sample, sequenced in a study of Tregs in tolerant kidney transplant recipients (dated by TCRdb to the late 2010s). The label giving this sample's time point can be read as: blood sample drawn before combined kidney and bone marrow transplant. To prepare the library, the immunoSEQ multiplex PCR assay was applied. As stored in TCRdb, this immuneACCESS dataset retains in-frame rearrangements with V and J assigned. A fraction of the clones does not appear; measured against another copy, unresolved V genes explain less than half of the discrepancy, and the remainder lacks a known reason. The sample table records about 94,000 clones; 93% of these occur just once. The ten largest clones capture 0.46% of the sample. Here the sequenced sample was CD4+ T cells from blood, taken before the transplant. Source of these receptors: a human donor who received a combined kidney and bone marrow transplant.

V gene TRBV7-3 combines with J gene TRBJ2-1; D is possibly TRBD2 (6 bases). V was shortened by 4 bases and J by 6 bases, with 13 bases between the two germline ends. The length of the CDR3 is 14 residues. The germline V gene encodes CDR1 SGHTA and CDR2 FQGTGA. The CDR3 here is CASSYGTHPNEQFF. The CDR3 DNA reads as TGTGCCAGCAGCTATGGGACTCACCCCAATGAGCAGTTCTTC.

This sequence joins TRBV10-3 and TRBJ2-3; no clear D gene. The length of the CDR3 is 14 residues. CDR1 ENHRY and CDR2 SYGVKD come from the germline V gene. Between the trimmed V and J ends, which lost 0 bases and 6 bases, there was a span of 10 bases. The CDR3 bases are TGTGCCATCAGTGAGTCGACTCGGCGGGATACGCAGTATTTT. This codes for CAISESTRRDTQYF.

CDR3 DNA: TGTGCCTGGAGTGTACTTGGGAGAGTTGTATTGGATACGCAGTATTTT. Translation gives CAWSVLGRVVLDTQYF. The chain is built from TRBV30 and TRBJ2-3; possible D gene TRBD2, 5 bases. CDR1 GTSNPN and CDR2 SVGIG come from the germline V gene (reference sequence). V shed 0 bases and J shed 6 bases, with 19 bases lying between them. The CDR3 is 16 amino acids.

The rearrangement uses TRBV4-2 and TRBJ2-2; D might be TRBD1 (5 bases). The V and J ends lost 4 bases and 0 bases respectively, with 9 bases between them. Germline V lookup: CDR1 LGHNA, CDR2 YNFKEQ. This CDR3 is 15 amino acids long. The CDR3 here is CASSLDSTNTGELFF. CDR3 coding DNA: TGTGCCAGCAGCCTAGACAGTACGAACACCGGGGAGCTGTTTTTT.

The genes are TRBV18 and TRBJ2-1; 11 nucleotides align to TRBD2. CDR1 and CDR2 (germline): KGHSH, LQKENI. The CDR3 runs to 15 residues. The V gene end was trimmed by 4 bases and the J gene end by 7 bases; junction bases not matched to a gene: 6. CDR3 in amino acids: CASSLGLAGGNEQFF. CDR3 DNA: TGTGCCAGCTCACTTGGACTAGCGGGTGGGAATGAGCAGTTCTTC.

The chain carries TRBV5-1 and TRBJ1-1, with a weak D call TRBD1 (6 bases). The CDR3 totals 15 residues. Trimming removed 0 bases at V and 0 bases at J, with 9 bases between. CDR1 SGHRS and CDR2 YFSETQ come from the germline V gene. CDR3: CASSLGGLLNTEAFF. CDR3 bases: TGCGCCAGCAGCTTGGGGGGGCTACTGAACACTGAAGCTTTCTTT.

This CDR3 reads CASGDWGRRTGELFF. CDR3 nucleotide sequence: TGTGCCAGCGGGGATTGGGGGCGCCGGACCGGGGAGCTGTTTTTT. J is TRBJ2-2 and V is TRBV27, with a tentative D call TRBD1 (6 bases). Germline CDR1 MNHEY, CDR2 SMNVEV (reference sequence). V was cut by 8 bases and J by 5 bases, with 18 bases left in between. This CDR3 contains 15 residues.

The gene calls are TRBV7-9 and TRBJ1-1, with 7 bases lining up with TRBD1. Germline-derived CDR1 and CDR2 are SEHNR and FQNEAQ (reference sequence). V shed 1 base, J shed 0 bases, and the junction held 5 bases outside the gene matches. The CDR3 has 16 amino acids. CDR3 in DNA: TGTGCCAGCAGCTTAGGGGACAGAGAAATGAACACTGAAGCTTTCTTT. Residues: CASSLGDREMNTEAFF.

V gene TRBV13 combines with J gene TRBJ1-3; TRBD1 agrees at 7 bases. J was trimmed by 0 bases and V by 4 bases; bases with no gene match: 12. This CDR3 has 18 residues. The germline gives CDR1 PRHDT, CDR2 FYEKMQ (reference sequence). In DNA, the CDR3 is TGTGCCAGCAGCTCGTACCACTCGACAGGGCCCTCTGGAAACACCATATATTTT. It codes for CASSSYHSTGPSGNTIYF.

The V call is TRBV7-8, the J call TRBJ1-1, with 7 bases that match TRBD1. With V trimmed by 2 bases and J by 5 bases, 11 bases remained unmatched. Germline CDR1 reads SGHVS; CDR2 reads FQNEAQ. The CDR3 covers 16 residues. The CDR3 nucleotides are TGTGCCAGCAGCTTACTGGAGGGGGCAGTTGGGACTGAAGCTTTCTTT. Residues: CASSLLEGAVGTEAFF.

The CDR3: CASSYRGDTDTQYF. The CDR3 nucleotides are TGTGCCAGCAGCTACCGGGGAGATACAGATACGCAGTATTTT. This chain joins TRBV7-9 and TRBJ2-3; the D gene is possibly TRBD2 (5 bases). V was trimmed by 4 bases and J by 3 bases, leaving 11 bases between them. Germline V gene lookup returns CDR1 SEHNR and CDR2 FQNEAQ (reference sequence). The CDR3 has 14 amino acids.

The rearrangement uses TRBV7-3 and TRBJ1-1; D is perhaps TRBD1 (6 bases). V shed 4 bases and J shed 4 bases, with 10 bases lying between them. This CDR3 has 13 amino acids. Per the germline V gene, CDR1 is SGHTA and CDR2 is FQGTGA. The CDR3 nucleotides read TGTGCCAGCAGCTACAGGGAAAGCACTGAAGCTTTCTTT. Translating it yields CASSYRESTEAFF.